This TCR beta chain was recovered during a study of tumor-infiltrating lymphocytes in primary liver carcinoma. Germline DNA was extracted too, while blood RNA derived from unsorted whole blood. A constant-region primer primed TCR beta cDNA synthesis from roughly 500 ng of total RNA. Slightly modified ARM-PCR, run as three nested multiplex PCR rounds, produced the TCR beta libraries. Rounds one and two of PCR, each of 10 to 11 cycles, were primed with TRBV1-TRBV30 forward primers and a C-beta reverse primer. TCRdb independently ran MiXCR on the multiplex PCR reads; one entry per CDR3 protein. Here the sample spans about 330,000 distinct CDR3 sequences, around 60% being singletons. This clonotype came up a few times. Germline V CDR1 and CDR2: SGHDT, YYEEEE. V lost 3 bases and J lost 0; bases outside the gene matches: 17. The CDR3 totals 20 residues.

The chain uses TRBV5-6 and TRBJ2-2; 7 positions match TRBD1. The source is a man aged 40-50 years with primary liver carcinoma and hepatitis B virus infection. The sequenced material came from peripheral blood. CDR3 DNA sequence: TGTGCCAGCAGCTCGTTCGTCAGGACGACAGGGCGGACGAACACCGGGGAGCTGTTTTTT. This encodes CASSSFVRTTGRTNTGELFF. Together with reference TRBV5-6 and TRBJ2-2, the CDR3 gives the full variable domain: DAGVTQSPTHLIKTRGQQVTLRCSPKSGHDTVSWYQQALGQGPQFIFQYYEEEERQRGNFPDRFSGHQFPNYSSELNVNALLLGDSALYLCASSSFVRTTGRTNTGELFFGEGSRLTVL.